Reported below is one TCR beta chain. This sample is drawn from a study of cytomegalovirus exposure and HLA in healthy donors. The germline CDR1 and CDR2 sequences are SGHTA and FQGNSA. J gave up 7 bases and V 0 bases, and 9 bases lay outside the gene matches. This CDR3 is 17 amino acids long. The PCR employed 60 Vbeta primers together with 13 Jbeta primers. Using immunoSEQ multiplex PCR, the repertoire was profiled, and TCRdb retains in-frame clones only, with some absent. The table includes some 120,000 clones, approximately 80% detected once. This TCR came from a woman between 25 and 40 years old in good health and CMV-seronegative. The material sequenced was PBMCs. The V call is TRBV7-2, the J call TRBJ2-4, with 10 bases fitting TRBD1. The CDR3 loop is CASSLAPRDRGSNIQYF. DNA for the CDR3: TGTGCCAGCAGCTTAGCGCCTCGGGACAGGGGAAGCAACATTCAGTACTTC.